This T cell receptor beta chain comes out of a study of shared clonotypes between healthy human individuals. This CDR3 is built from 14 residues. Trimming pared 2 bases from V and 3 bases from J, leaving 11 bases between. Germline loops: CDR1 SGHRS, CDR2 YFSETQ. Deep level was the assay's run setting. Method: immunoSEQ multiplex PCR; TCRdb's copy keeps in-frame clones and lacks some. The sample shows about 960,000 clones, roughly 72% of them seen only once. The gene calls are TRBV5-1 and TRBJ1-2; no firm D call. Sequencing used memory CD4+ T cells sorted from blood. Subset noted: CD45RA-negative fraction. This TCR derives from a man between 18 and 35 years old in good health. CDR3 region: CASSFGGLDYGYTF. CDR3 nucleotide sequence: TGCGCCAGCAGCTTCGGCGGACTCGACTATGGCTACACCTTC.